Listed below are T cell receptor beta chains from one sample, sequenced in a study of cytomegalovirus exposure and HLA in healthy donors. Repertoires were generated with immunoSEQ multiplex PCR, while TCRdb's copy carries only in-frame clones and drops some. The sample holds some 170,000 clones, approximately 78% seen once. The material sequenced was PBMCs. Receptors originate from a human donor in good health. The CDR3 runs from the conserved cysteine through the conserved F or W. A D gene is named only where the DNA matches it firmly. Some rows have no size entry. The others give once, few or many, or a class for an expanded clone.

TRBD1,TRBV5-6,TRBJ1-4,NA,14,TGTGCCAGCAGCTTAACAGGGGCTAATGAAAAACTGTTTTTT,CASSLTGANEKLFF
NA,TRBV7-6,TRBJ1-4,NA,14,TGTGCCAGCAGCTTATCCAGGGCGGATGAAAAACTGTTTTTT,CASSLSRADEKLFF
TRBD1,TRBV15,TRBJ2-3,NA,15,TGTGCCACCAGCAGCAGACAGGGCTTAACGGATACGCAGTATTTT,CATSSRQGLTDTQYF
NA,TRBV27,TRBJ2-7,NA,14,TGTGCCACCCCACTAGGAGCTAGGGACTACGAGCAGTACTTC,CATPLGARDYEQYF
NA,TRBV5-4,TRBJ1-5,few,14,TGTGCCAGCAGCCTGGACCACACCCATCAGCCCCAGCATTTT,CASSLDHTHQPQHF
NA,TRBV7-2,TRBJ2-7,NA,15,TGTGCCAGCGGCTTATTTCTACAGGGCTCCTACGAGCAGTACTTC,CASGLFLQGSYEQYF
NA,TRBV5-5,TRBJ2-3,few,14,TGTGCCACCCCAGCGGGCACTAGCACAGATACGCAGTATTTT,CATPAGTSTDTQYF
TRBD2,TRBV19,TRBJ2-2,NA,17,TGTGCCAGTAGCCCTTTTGGGCGGGGGGGGAACACCGGGGAGCTGTTTTTT,CASSPFGRGGNTGELFF
TRBD2,TRBV7-2,TRBJ2-7,NA,14,TGTGCCAGCAGCTTAGGCGGGGGGGCTTACGAGCAGTACTTC,CASSLGGGAYEQYF
TRBD2,TRBV7-3,TRBJ2-1,NA,19,TGTGCCAGCAGCTCCAGCGGGGGGGCCAGATGGAGGCCCTACAATGAGCAGTTCTTC,CASSSSGGARWRPYNEQFF
TRBD1,TRBV5-6,TRBJ1-2,NA,17,TGTGCCAGCAGCCCCTACGTCAGGGGGTTGACTTTCTATGGCTACACCTTC,CASSPYVRGLTFYGYTF
NA,TRBV27,TRBJ1-2,NA,14,TGTGCCAGCAGTCCCCCCGGGGGGAGCCATGGCTACACCTTC,CASSPPGGSHGYTF
TRBD2,TRBV4-1,TRBJ2-7,NA,19,TGCGCCAGCAGCCAAGAAGGGGGACTAGCGGGGGCCTTCTCCTACGAGCAGTACTTC,CASSQEGGLAGAFSYEQYF
NA,TRBV5-1,TRBJ2-1,few,15,TGCGCCAGCAGCCTACAGGTCCCAACCTACAATGAGCAGTTCTTC,CASSLQVPTYNEQFF
NA,TRBV28,TRBJ1-1,NA,15,TGTGCCAGCCAAAGCCCCGGACGGAGGCTTGGTGGAGCTTTCTTT,CASQSPGRRLGGAFF
NA,TRBV7-2,TRBJ1-6,few,15,TGTGCCAGCAGCTTAGCTGGGCAGTATAATTCACCCCTCCACTTT,CASSLAGQYNSPLHF
NA,TRBV7-8,TRBJ2-1,NA,14,TGTGCCAGCAGCCCGGCCCCTCAGGCCGATGAGCAGTTCTTC,CASSPAPQADEQFF
NA,TRBV28,TRBJ1-2,few,14,TGTGCCAGCAGTTTATCAGGCCTGAACTATGGCTACACCTTC,CASSLSGLNYGYTF
NA,TRBV1,TRBJ1-1,NA,21,TGCACCAGCAGCCAAGAGAGACAGGGGAGTCATGTTCCGCCATGGAACACTGAAGCTTTCTTT,CTSSQERQGSHVPPWNTEAFF
NA,TRBV25-1,TRBJ2-1,NA,16,TGTGCCAGCAACGACAACAGAGCGGGGACAAACAATGAGCAGTTCTTC,CASNDNRAGTNNEQFF
TRBD1,TRBV2,TRBJ2-7,NA,15,TGTGCCAGCAGACCCGGGACAGGGAACTCCTACGAGCAGTACTTC,CASRPGTGNSYEQYF
TRBD1,TRBV9,TRBJ1-3,NA,17,TGTGCCAGCACCTCGGGACAGAAGAAGGGCTCTGGAAACACCATATATTTT,CASTSGQKKGSGNTIYF
NA,TRBV4-1,TRBJ2-5,NA,17,TGCGCCAGCAGCCTGTGGGGGGATGCGGGTAAACAAGAGACCCAGTACTTC,CASSLWGDAGKQETQYF
NA,TRBV19,TRBJ2-5,NA,16,TGTGCCAGTAGTAAGAACAGGGCAAGGGGGCAAGAGACCCAGTACTTC,CASSKNRARGQETQYF
TRBD1,TRBV18,TRBJ1-1,NA,18,TGTGCCAGCTCACCACGGCCGACAGGGGGCATAGGTGGTACTGAAGCTTTCTTT,CASSPRPTGGIGGTEAFF
TRBD1,TRBV5-1,TRBJ2-7,NA,15,TGCGCCAGCAGCCCGGGTTCGACAGGGGAAAACGAGCAGTACTTC,CASSPGSTGENEQYF
NA,TRBV5-1,TRBJ2-7,NA,14,TGCGCCAGCAGCCCCCTAGGGGTCTCCTACGAGCAGTACTTC,CASSPLGVSYEQYF
NA,TRBV9,TRBJ1-6,NA,18,TGTGCCAGCAGCGTAGATGCGGGGGGCGGACGGGGCTTTTCACCCCTCCACTTT,CASSVDAGGGRGFSPLHF
NA,TRBV10-3,TRBJ1-4,NA,14,TGTGCCATCAGTGAGAGGGAGGGTGATGAAAAACTGTTTTTT,CAISEREGDEKLFF
TRBD2,TRBV11-1,TRBJ2-3,once,17,TGTGCCAGCAGCTTAGCGCGGTCTAGCGGGGGTACAGATACGCAGTATTTT,CASSLARSSGGTDTQYF